This T cell receptor (beta chain) was recovered during a study of Ad26.COV2.S vaccination and SARS-CoV-2 variants listed by TCRdb under 2021. As for the study more broadly: Donors in the vaccine arm were drawn from COV1001, a multicentre, randomized, double-blind, placebo-controlled phase I-IIa trial testing Ad26.COV2.S in healthy adults. Dosing of Ad26.COV2.S was intramuscular, at either 5x10^10 or 1x10^11 viral particles, delivered as one shot or as two shots spaced 56 days apart. The specificity and breadth of SARS-CoV-2-reactive T cell receptors after Ad26.COV2.S vaccination were assessed by TCRbeta repertoire sequencing. A total of around 32 samples were included in the TCR-sequenced set, comprising some 20 Ad26.COV2.S vaccine recipients, 5 placebo recipients and 8 SARS-CoV-2 convalescent individuals. Trial participants were randomized into five groups of five: low-dose or high-dose Ad26.COV2.S given once or twice, or placebo on both occasions. Throughout the experiments and outcome assessment, investigators stayed blinded to trial group allocation. On the study overall, not on this receptor specifically: Higher spike-specific TCR breadth was observed in Ad26.COV2.S recipients than in placebo recipients (P = 0.0014). According to the authors, total T cell responses may have been underestimated by the TCR breadth and depth analyses. Comparing responses between vaccine doses or regimens was not something the study was powered to do. Vaccine and placebo recipients had comparable non-spike TCR breadth, which fits with the vaccine containing only spike. Substantial breadth of spike-specific CD8+ and CD4+ T cell responses was reported after vaccination.

The treatment or condition label here, explained by the study, means: approximately 18 received Ad26.COV2.S at low or high dose, single or two shots; several received placebo; per-sample allocation not given. Repertoires of vaccine and placebo recipients were sequenced from samples collected on day 63 after the first injection. Cohort 1b enrolled some 25 adults aged 18-55 years at a single site in Boston, USA, between 29 July and 7 August 2020. Ad26.COV2.S was a replication-incompetent adenovirus type 26 vector that expressed a prefusion-stabilized SARS-CoV-2 spike protein derived from the original Wuhan strain. CDR1 and CDR2, per the germline V gene, are MGHDK and SYGVNS. Its CDR3 holds 16 amino acids, cysteine through phenylalanine. Only the CDR3 DNA stays, 48 bases, in frame from base 1. V was cut back by 3 bases and J by 3 bases, leaving a gap of 17 bases between them. As to this clone: Its antigen remains undetermined. No base quality information exists; no much larger clone differs at one position.

TCRbeta CDR3 regions were sequenced with the immunoSEQ Assay. After extraction, genomic DNA underwent amplification by bias-controlled multiplex PCR, followed by high-throughput sequencing. As for the original processing: Collapsing and filtering of sequences were performed to quantify the absolute abundance of each unique TCRbeta CDR3 region. Usable DNA was measured by amplifying reference genes present in all nucleated cells, and TCRbeta template counts were normalized to that usable DNA to estimate T cell fraction. Repertoire TCRs were annotated as SARS-CoV-2-specific by exact matching of V gene, CDR3 amino acid sequence and J gene to a known reactive TCR set. The reference SARS-CoV-2 TCR set was derived from MIRA and filtered for enrichment in COVID-19-positive ImmuneCODE repertoires, a step that removed public or cross-reactive TCRs. Drawing on the MIRA antigens, annotated TCRs were analysed further at the level of specific ORF or position within ORF. Breadth was defined as the number of annotated unique rearrangements divided by the total number of unique productive rearrangements, and depth was defined as the summed frequency of the annotated unique rearrangements. Two-sided Wilcoxon rank-sum tests were used to compare TCR breadth between groups. The immuneACCESS repertoire file appears here via TCRdb, limited to in-frame rearrangements. These files lack a portion of the clones; in checked studies, under half of the deficit traces to unresolved V genes, and the cause of the others is not known. V and J calls and clone size are as listed in that table; D and trimming were resolved from the DNA. The table for this sample lists about 480,000 clones; roughly 87% of them were counted only once. Roughly 13% of the sample is held by the ten biggest clonotypes.

The input for sequencing was peripheral blood, taken in a trial of Ad26.COV2.S vaccine versus placebo. This receptor chain uses TRBV25-1 and TRBJ1-2; a weak D assignment points to TRBD1 (5 bases agree). This receptor was identified in a person aged 18-60 years who received the Ad26.COV2.S COVID-19 vaccine or a placebo. The base sequence is TGTGCCAGCAGTGAGTCCGTAGAACCGGGACACTATGGCTACACCTTC. Its amino acids are CASSESVEPGHYGYTF.